The 28 T cell receptor beta chains below come from one sample, sequenced in a study of T-cell reconstitution after alpha-beta-depleted transplantation in children. Unique molecular identifiers were incorporated during preparation of the TCRbeta library. TCRdb recomputed calls from the PCR reads with MiXCR, one row per CDR3 protein. The sample records 200,000 to 300,000 distinct CDR3 sequences, 12% being singletons. The sequencing used PBMCs from the stem cell graft donor, collected from the stem cell graft. The receptors come from a human donor who donated a stem cell graft to a child with acute lymphoblastic leukemia.

This clonotype has ten or more counts. V usage is TRBV7-9 and J usage is TRBJ2-7, with 11 bases aligning to TRBD2. The V and J ends lost 6 bases and 0 bases, in that order; junction bases with no gene match: 4. CDR1 is SEHNR and CDR2 is FQNEAQ in the germline V gene (reference sequence). CDR3 length: 15 residues. The CDR3 nucleotides read TGTGCCAGCAGTTATACTAGCGGGGGCTCCTACGAGCAGTACTTC. Translating it yields CASSYTSGGSYEQYF.

In this sample, this clonotype turned up many times. V is TRBV7-8 and J is TRBJ2-1; D might be TRBD1 or TRBD2, each matching 5 bases. With 0 bases removed from V and 8 bases from J, the gap between germline ends came to 8 bases. CDR3 length: 13 amino acids. In germline, CDR1 is SGHVS, CDR2 FQNEAQ. The CDR3 loop reads CASSLAGRDEQFF. The CDR3 coding sequence is TGTGCCAGCAGCTTAGCGGGACGGGATGAGCAGTTCTTC.

The gene calls are TRBV20-1 and TRBJ2-7; TRBD2 is a possible D gene (5 bases). Germline CDR1 DFQATT, CDR2 SNEGSKA (reference sequence). Deletions cut 2 bases from V and 3 bases from J, with 11 bases between. The CDR3 totals 13 residues. The CDR3, as DNA: TGCAGTGCTAGAATTGGACTCGGCTACGAGCAGTACTTC. Translating gives CSARIGLGYEQYF.

This clonotype appeared many times. The genes are TRBV7-2 and TRBJ1-5; D unclear. The CDR3 spans 14 residues. The germline V gene has CDR1 SGHTA and CDR2 FQGNSA. V lost 2 bases and J 4 bases, leaving 9 bases between the germline ends. CDR3 bases: TGTGCCAGCAGCTTAAGCGTAAGGAATCAGCCCCAGCATTTT. This gives the protein CASSLSVRNQPQHF.

This clonotype has at least ten counts. The V gene is TRBV21-1, the J gene TRBJ2-5; TRBD1, as called in the table, went unchecked against the DNA. TRBV21-1 is recorded as a pseudogene. The CDR3 runs 14 residues. The DNA of the CDR3 is TGTGCCAGCAGCAAACATGAACAGGGGCAGACCCAGTACTTC. Translation: CASSKHEQGQTQYF.

The chain recombines TRBV20-1 with TRBJ1-3; TRBD1 matches 7 bases. The CDR3 extends over 14 amino acids. Germline lookup yields CDR1 DFQATT and CDR2 SNEGSKA (reference sequence). J was trimmed by 1 base and V by 3 bases; bases with no gene match: 3. CDR3 nucleotides: TGCAGTGCTAGCAGACAGGGATCTGGAAACACCATATATTTT. Translating gives CSASRQGSGNTIYF.

This clonotype was seen just once. A much larger clone differs from this one at a single base, so this may be a read error. The chain recombines TRBV5-8 with TRBJ1-1; TRBD1 might be the D (5 bases). The V and J ends lost 4 bases and 10 bases respectively, with 14 bases between them. The CDR3 spans 12 residues. Germline lookup yields CDR1 SGHTS and CDR2 YDEGEE. The CDR3 DNA is TGTGCCAGCAGCATCACGGGGACTAGAGCTTTCTTT. Its protein is CASSITGTRAFF.

Ten or more counts support this clonotype. This chain connects TRBV11-2 to TRBJ2-2; a weak D match, TRBD1 (6 bases). Trimming shortened V by 0 bases and J by 7 bases, and 9 bases separated the two germline ends. The CDR3 consists of 14 residues. Germline values: CDR1 SGHAT, CDR2 FQNNGV. The DNA for the CDR3 is TGTGCCAGCAGCTTAGATAACAGGGACGGGGAGCTGTTTTTT. Amino acid sequence: CASSLDNRDGELFF.

This clonotype was seen at least ten times. V usage is TRBV9 and J usage is TRBJ2-3; D ambiguous. This CDR3 spans 14 amino acids. Looked up from germline, CDR1 is SGDLS and CDR2 is YYNGEE. Trimming removed 0 bases at V and 0 bases at J, with 5 bases between. The CDR3 protein is CASSVGLSTDTQYF. CDR3 bases: TGTGCCAGCAGCGTAGGCTTAAGCACAGATACGCAGTATTTT.

This clonotype came up many times. This chain links TRBV19 with TRBJ1-1; D possibly corresponds to TRBD1 (6 bases). Germline lookup yields CDR1 LNHDA and CDR2 SQIVND (reference sequence). Trimming pared 1 base from V and 5 bases from J, leaving 11 bases between. This CDR3 comprises 14 residues. The CDR3 loop is CASSIAGGRTEAFF. DNA of the CDR3: TGTGCCAGTAGTATAGCCGGGGGCAGGACTGAAGCTTTCTTT.

The chain combines TRBV18 with TRBJ2-1, with D unresolved. There are 14 residues in the CDR3. The V and J ends lost 1 base and 5 bases respectively, with 9 bases between them. CDR1 and CDR2 (germline): KGHSH, LQKENI. The CDR3 DNA sequence: TGTGCCAGCTCACCACTCTTCATCCACAATGAGCAGTTCTTC. This translates into CASSPLFIHNEQFF.

This clonotype was seen repeatedly, ten times or more. V is TRBV6-2 or TRBV6-3 and J is TRBJ2-5; 7 bases are a match to TRBD1. V was pared by 5 bases and J by 1 base, with 7 bases of the junction left unmatched. Per the germline V gene, CDR1 is MNHEY and CDR2 is SVGEGT. This CDR3 region has 15 residues. In DNA form, the CDR3 reads TGTGCCAGCAGTAACGACGACAGGGCCCAAGAGACCCAGTACTTC. It specifies CASSNDDRAQETQYF.

This clonotype appeared many times. The chain employs TRBV20-1 and TRBJ1-1; no firm D call. Germline CDR1 DFQATT, CDR2 SNEGSKA (reference sequence). V lost 3 bases to trimming and J lost 1 base, with 6 bases between them. The length of the CDR3 is 12 residues. This CDR3 reads CSASVPNTEAFF. DNA for the CDR3: TGCAGTGCTAGTGTTCCGAACACTGAAGCTTTCTTT.

This clonotype was observed a handful of times. The rearrangement links TRBV6-2 or TRBV6-3 to TRBJ2-1, with 14 bases matching TRBD2. V lost 2 bases to trimming and J lost 9 bases; unmatched junction nucleotides: 9. Germline V gene sequence: CDR1 MNHEY, CDR2 SVGEGT. The CDR3 contains 17 residues. CDR3 sequence reads: CASSYTRLAGGPAEQFF. The CDR3 DNA reads as TGTGCCAGCAGTTACACGAGACTAGCGGGGGGGCCCGCTGAGCAGTTCTTC.

Many counts were recorded for this clonotype. V is TRBV5-5 and J is TRBJ1-2; tentatively, D is TRBD1 (6 bases). Germline V CDR1 and CDR2: SGHKS, YYEKEE (reference sequence). The germline V and J ends were trimmed by 1 base and 3 bases, with 10 bases remaining between them. The CDR3 sequence is 14 residues long. The chain's CDR3 is CASSLRGGDYGYTF. In DNA, the CDR3 is TGTGCCAGCAGCTTGAGGGGGGGCGACTATGGCTACACCTTC.

This clonotype was recorded a few times. This chain uses TRBV29-1 with TRBJ2-7; D perhaps matches TRBD1 (6 bases). The CDR3 spans 11 residues. Germline V lookup: CDR1 SQVTM, CDR2 ANQGSEA. The V end lost 6 bases, the J end lost 2 bases, and 8 bases lay between the germline ends. CDR3 protein: CSVWDTYEQYF. The CDR3 nucleotides read TGCAGCGTCTGGGACACCTACGAGCAGTACTTC.

This clonotype was detected ten times or more. The chain employs TRBV12-3 or TRBV12-4 and TRBJ1-3, with D possibly being TRBD1 (5 bases). Trimming removed 5 bases at V and 0 bases at J, with 11 bases between. CDR3 length equals 15 residues. The CDR3 sequence: CASSQGPSSGNTIYF. The CDR3 nucleotides read TGTGCCAGCAGTCAGGGTCCGAGCTCTGGAAACACCATATATTTT.

The chain is built from TRBV5-4 and TRBJ1-4; 7 bases match TRBD1. The CDR3 length is 15 residues. V trimming: 4 bases; J trimming: 13 bases; junction bases outside the gene matches: 16. The V gene's germline CDR1 is SGHNT and CDR2 YYREEE (reference sequence). CDR3 in amino acids: CASSTGQDRSPRLFF. DNA for the CDR3: TGTGCCAGCAGCACAGGACAGGACCGCTCGCCTCGACTGTTTTTT.

At least ten counts were recorded for this clonotype. CDR3 loop: CAIKAGLRSYANTGELFF. The CDR3 coding sequence is TGTGCCATCAAAGCGGGACTACGGAGCTACGCGAACACCGGGGAGCTGTTTTTT. The chain carries TRBV10-3 and TRBJ2-2, with TRBD2 matching over 7 bases. The CDR3 is made up of 18 amino acids. The junction had 14 bases not matched to a gene; V was cut back by 7 bases and J by 0 bases. Germline V CDR1 and CDR2: ENHRY, SYGVKD.

This clonotype was found many times. The V call is TRBV28, the J call TRBJ2-7; D is undetermined. The germline V gene encodes CDR1 MDHEN and CDR2 SYDVKM. There are 13 residues in the CDR3. V was cut by 5 bases and J by 4 bases, with 12 bases left in between. The CDR3, as DNA: TGTGCCAGCAGTCCCCAACCTCGGTACGAGCAGTACTTC. It codes for CASSPQPRYEQYF. Supplemented by reference TRBV28 and TRBJ2-7, the full variable domain reads DVKVTQSSRYLVKRTGEKVFLECVQDMDHENMFWYRQDPGLGLRLIYFSYDVKMKEKGDIPEGYSVSREKKERFSLILESASTNQTSMYLCASSPQPRYEQYFGPGTRLTVT.

Many counts were recorded for this clonotype. The CDR3 coding sequence is TGTGCCATCAGTGAGGGACAGATGAACACTGAAGCTTTCTTT. Translated, it gives CAISEGQMNTEAFF. The chain joins TRBV10-3 to TRBJ1-1; tentatively, D is TRBD1 (6 bases). Trimming pared 2 bases from V and 0 bases from J, leaving 7 bases between. The CDR3 extends over 14 amino acids. Germline V gene lookup returns CDR1 ENHRY and CDR2 SYGVKD.

Remarks on this clonotype: A read error is possible here, since a much larger clone lies one base away. The rearrangement links TRBV10-3 to TRBJ1-3, with no clear D. CDR1 and CDR2 from the germline V gene are ENHRY and SYGVKD. The CDR3 is made up of 14 amino acids. CDR3 region: CAISVTSSGTTIYF. The CDR3 nucleotides read TGTGCCATCAGTGTAACAAGCTCTGGAACCACCATATATTTT.

This clonotype was recorded at least ten times. The chain has TRBV9 and TRBJ2-1; 12 bases are shared with TRBD2. From germline, CDR1 is SGDLS and CDR2 YYNGEE. The V segment lost 3 bases and the J segment 10 bases; nucleotides outside the gene matches: 14. The CDR3 contains 17 residues. This CDR3 reads CASSAKTSGRILGEQFF. The CDR3 region has the DNA TGTGCCAGCAGCGCGAAGACTAGCGGGAGAATTCTTGGAGAGCAGTTCTTC.

This clonotype was seen a few times. This chain uses TRBV12-3 or TRBV12-4 with TRBJ2-7; 13 bases are shared with TRBD2. The CDR3 extends over 20 amino acids. V lost 3 bases to trimming and J lost 5 bases; unmatched junction nucleotides: 19. The CDR3 reads CASSLGRGPRTSGRPHEQYF. Written as DNA, the CDR3 is TGTGCCAGCAGTTTGGGGAGGGGACCCAGGACTAGCGGGAGACCCCACGAGCAGTACTTC.

There are many counts of this clonotype. The rearrangement uses TRBV4-1 and TRBJ2-7; tentative D call: TRBD1 (6 bases). V was trimmed by 6 bases and J by 2 bases, leaving 14 bases between them. There are 14 residues in the CDR3. Germline V gives CDR1 MGHRA, CDR2 YSYEKL. The CDR3 nucleotides are TGCGCCAGCAGTCTTGGGGACAACCCCTACGAGCAGTACTTC. Translated: CASSLGDNPYEQYF.

The rearrangement joins TRBV6-1 to TRBJ1-1; maybe TRBD1 (6 bases). Trimming left V 6 bases short and J 4 bases short, with 15 bases between. CDR3 length: 14 amino acids. Germline lookup yields CDR1 MNHNS and CDR2 SASEGT. CDR3 sequence (DNA): TGTGCCAGCAGACCGGTACAGGGTTTCACTGAAGCTTTCTTT. Translated: CASRPVQGFTEAFF.

At least ten counts were recorded for this clonotype. The rearrangement uses TRBV28 and TRBJ1-2; D ambiguous. With 6 bases removed from V and 4 bases from J, the gap between germline ends came to 9 bases. Germline loops: CDR1 MDHEN, CDR2 SYDVKM. This CDR3 is 12 amino acids long. CDR3 region: CASRETGYGYTF. The CDR3 bases are TGTGCCAGCAGAGAGACGGGCTATGGCTACACCTTC.

There are many counts of this clonotype. The gene calls are TRBV6-2 or TRBV6-3 and TRBJ1-2, with D unresolved. Germline V gene data show CDR1 as MNHEY and CDR2 as SVGEGT. This CDR3 comprises 15 residues. V shed 5 bases and J shed 2 bases, with 15 bases lying between them. The CDR3 protein is CASSRSATVNYGYTF. CDR3 bases: TGTGCCAGCAGTAGGTCCGCGACGGTGAACTATGGCTACACCTTC.